These 3 T cell receptor beta chains originate from one sample sequenced in a study of T cell repertoires in cytomegalovirus infection (dated by TCRdb to about 2019). The reads were generated on an Illumina HiSeq 1500. The raw public data were reprocessed by TCRdb itself: fastp quality trimming at Q25, MiXCR clonotype calling, in-frame beta chains only. Every entry covers one CDR3 protein and lists the most common genes and DNA from its rows. In this sample the table shows fewer than 250,000 distinct CDR3 sequences, about 12% of which occur a single time. Of the sample, approximately 1.6% falls within the top ten clones. Specimen: PBMCs. These receptor sequences come from a human donor in good health (CMV status not recorded). Some clones in this sample may be carry-over from other donors' samples.

This clonotype was seen many times. The chain carries TRBV7-3 and TRBJ2-5; 7 bases line up with TRBD2. The CDR3 is made up of 15 amino acids. Germline V gives CDR1 SGHTA, CDR2 FQGTGA. After removal of 2 bases from V and 4 bases from J, the junction contained 7 bases not matched to a gene. The CDR3 here is CASSLGPGRGETQYF. For the CDR3, the DNA is TGTGCCAGCAGCTTAGGGCCAGGGAGGGGAGAGACCCAGTACTTC.

The chain links TRBV24-1 to TRBJ2-2; D is unclear. Trimming removed 3 bases from V and 2 bases from J, with 9 bases in between. The germline V gene has CDR1 KGHDR and CDR2 SFDVKD. The CDR3 covers 15 residues. The CDR3 sequence: CATSDANTNTGELFF. The CDR3 DNA is TGTGCCACCAGTGATGCTAACACCAACACCGGGGAGCTGTTTTTT.

This clonotype was seen repeatedly, ten times or more. The chain uses TRBV7-2 and TRBJ2-5, with D possibly being TRBD1 (5 bases). Germline V CDR1 and CDR2: SGHTA, FQGNSA. V was cut by 5 bases and J by 5 bases, with 12 bases left in between. The CDR3 contains 13 residues. CDR3 nucleotides: TGTGCCAGCAGCGCCAGGGTTCGGGAGACCCAGTACTTC. Its translation is CASSARVRETQYF.